The 25 T cell receptor beta chains below were found in one sample sequenced in a study of lymphopenia after photon versus proton radiotherapy. Libraries were prepared by immunoSEQ multiplex PCR; TCRdb keeps only in-frame clonotypes and omits some of them. Among more than 11,000 clones listed, about 79% were seen once. Sequencing used peripheral blood, obtained from a patient treated with photon-based radiotherapy. The receptors here all came from a man in his fifties or sixties with gastric cancer.

CDR3 loop: CASSSPGGRTEYGYTF. CDR3 DNA: TGTGCCAGCAGTTCCCCTGGGGGCAGGACAGAATATGGCTACACCTTC. The chain joins TRBV28 to TRBJ1-2; a weak D match, TRBD1 (6 bases). CDR1 is MDHEN, CDR2 SYDVKM, per germline. This CDR3 is built from 16 residues. With 4 bases removed from V and 5 bases from J, the gap between germline ends came to 20 bases.

This clone came up once. This chain connects TRBV14 to TRBJ1-1; D unresolved. V was clipped by 4 bases and J by 10 bases, with 13 bases between them. Looked up from germline, CDR1 is SGHDN and CDR2 is FVKESK. CDR3 length equals 12 residues. For the CDR3, the DNA is TGTGCCAGCAGCCTAATCCAGAGAGGAGCTTTCTTT. It specifies CASSLIQRGAFF.

The chain employs TRBV21-1 and TRBJ1-1; the D segment call TRBD1 is taken from the table without a DNA check. TRBV21-1 represents a pseudogene. There are 12 residues in the CDR3. This CDR3 reads CAAGPNNTEAFF. CDR3 coding DNA: TGTGCAGCAGGGCCCAATAACACTGAAGCTTTCTTT.

This clone was recorded a few times. This chain connects TRBV7-2 to TRBJ1-2; D gene uncertain. CDR3 length: 13 amino acids. V was clipped by 5 bases and J by 1 base, with 8 bases between them. Germline lookup yields CDR1 SGHTA and CDR2 FQGNSA. The CDR3 spells CASSQRYNYGYTF. For the CDR3, the DNA is TGTGCCAGCAGCCAGCGCTATAACTATGGCTACACCTTC.

The chain carries TRBV2 and TRBJ2-2; D is undetermined. This CDR3 has 13 residues. V gave up 3 bases and J gave up 7 bases, with 9 bases separating them. The germline V gene has CDR1 SNHLY and CDR2 FYNNEI. This CDR3 reads CASSEGGYGELFF. In DNA, the CDR3 is TGTGCCAGCAGTGAGGGCGGATACGGGGAGCTGTTTTTT.

This clone was observed once. The CDR3 coding sequence is TGTGCTAGTGGTTTGTCAGCGACAGGGACAGATACGCAGTATTTT. Translation gives CASGLSATGTDTQYF. The genes are TRBV12-5 and TRBJ2-3; TRBD1 agrees at 7 bases. Germline trimming cut 2 bases from V and 3 bases from J; bases unmatched to any gene: 5. Germline values: CDR1 LGHNT, CDR2 FRNRAP. The CDR3 is 15 amino acids.

The chain couples TRBV13 to TRBJ2-7, with D perhaps TRBD1 (6 bases). CDR1 is PRHDT, CDR2 FYEKMQ, per germline (reference sequence). This CDR3 has 15 residues. V was clipped by 0 bases and J by 0 bases, with 9 bases between them. The CDR3 nucleotides are TGTGCCAGCAGCTTAGGAGGGACAATCTCCTACGAGCAGTACTTC. Amino acid sequence: CASSLGGTISYEQYF.

The chain links TRBV19 to TRBJ1-5; D not certain. Germline V gene lookup returns CDR1 LNHDA and CDR2 SQIVND (reference sequence). Trimming took 8 bases from V and 1 from J, leaving 12 bases between them. The CDR3 is 14 amino acids. CDR3: CASDNGVSNQPQHF. CDR3 nucleotides: TGTGCCAGTGATAACGGGGTAAGCAATCAGCCCCAGCATTTT.

This chain links TRBV6-4 with TRBJ2-1; TRBD2 matches at 7 bases. Losses at the gene ends were 4 bases for V and 0 bases for J; bases not matched to a gene: 3. CDR1 is MRHNA, CDR2 SNTAGT, per germline. The CDR3 has 15 residues. Here the CDR3 reads CASSAGGGSYNEQFF. In DNA form, the CDR3 reads TGTGCCAGCAGTGCAGGCGGGGGCTCCTACAATGAGCAGTTCTTC.

This chain links TRBV19 with TRBJ1-1; tentatively, D is TRBD1 (6 bases). Per germline, CDR1 LNHDA and CDR2 SQIVND (reference sequence). The CDR3 runs 15 residues. Trimming stripped 4 bases from V and 4 bases from J, with 16 bases between. CDR3 amino acids: CASSSSQGIGTEAFF. The CDR3 region has the DNA TGTGCCAGTAGTAGCTCACAGGGTATTGGCACTGAAGCTTTCTTT.

The chain links TRBV19 to TRBJ1-6; 10 bases map to TRBD1. Per the germline V gene, CDR1 is LNHDA and CDR2 is SQIVND (reference sequence). The CDR3 contains 15 residues. The ends lost 5 bases at V and 7 bases at J; junction bases unmatched: 5. CDR3 amino acids: CASSRDRGGNSPLHF. The CDR3 bases are TGTGCCAGTAGTCGGGACAGGGGAGGGAATTCACCCCTCCACTTT.

This clone was recorded a few times. The rearrangement joins TRBV30 to TRBJ2-3; the D gene could be TRBD1 or TRBD2 (5 bases each). CDR3 length: 17 residues. Germline assignment: CDR1 GTSNPN and CDR2 SVGIG (reference sequence). V lost 0 bases to trimming and J lost 5 bases, with 21 bases between them. CDR3 sequence reads: CAWSVPFYEGQGDTQYF. In DNA form, the CDR3 reads TGTGCCTGGAGTGTCCCCTTCTATGAGGGGCAGGGAGATACGCAGTATTTT.

The V gene is TRBV18, the J gene TRBJ2-2, with 12 bases aligning to TRBD2. This CDR3 is 16 amino acids long. V lost 5 bases, J lost 5 bases, and 6 bases stayed unmatched. Per germline, CDR1 KGHSH and CDR2 LQKENI. The CDR3 region is CASSSGTSGPTGELFF. The CDR3 region has the DNA TGTGCCAGCTCATCCGGGACTAGCGGGCCAACCGGGGAGCTGTTTTTT.

The rearrangement links TRBV6-1 to TRBJ2-7; 10 positions match TRBD1. CDR3 size: 14 residues. The V gene's germline CDR1 is MNHNS and CDR2 SASEGT. V was clipped by 9 bases and J by 1 base; unmatched bases: 6. CDR3 coding DNA: TGTGCCAGTTCCCGGGACAGGGGTTCCTACGAGCAGTACGTC. Its protein product is CASSRDRGSYEQYV.

V gene TRBV15 combines with J gene TRBJ2-5; TRBD1 or TRBD2 may be the D gene (6 bases each). Per the germline V gene, CDR1 is LNHNV and CDR2 is YYDKDF (reference sequence). CDR3 length: 16 residues. Deletions cut 1 base from V and 5 bases from J, with 17 bases between. DNA of the CDR3: TGTGCCACCAGCAGAGGGGTAACGGGGGCCGTTGAGACCCAGTACTTC. Translation: CATSRGVTGAVETQYF.

The chain joins TRBV18 to TRBJ1-1, with D possibly being TRBD1 (6 bases). The CDR3 loop spans 13 amino acids. Germline V gene data show CDR1 as KGHSH and CDR2 as LQKENI. The V end was cut by 5 bases, the J end by 3 bases, with 10 bases between. In DNA form, the CDR3 reads TGTGCCAGCTCATCACAGGGACACACTGAAGCTTTCTTT. Translating gives CASSSQGHTEAFF.

The chain joins TRBV19 to TRBJ1-1, with D maybe TRBD1 (5 bases). The CDR3 has 15 amino acids. Germline CDR1 reads LNHDA; CDR2 reads SQIVND (reference sequence). V lost 1 base to trimming and J lost 3 bases, with 12 bases between them. The DNA for the CDR3 is TGTGCCAGTAGTATAGGGGTAGGGGTCTACACTGAAGCTTTCTTT. It specifies CASSIGVGVYTEAFF.

V usage is TRBV10-1 and J usage is TRBJ1-6; tentatively, D is TRBD1 (6 bases). V was cut by 4 bases and J by 0 bases, with 7 bases left in between. The CDR3 has 15 amino acids. Germline CDR1 is WNHNN and CDR2 is SYGVQD (reference sequence). The DNA of the CDR3 is TGCGCCAGCAGTGCAGGGGTCTCCTATAATTCACCCCTCCACTTT. As protein: CASSAGVSYNSPLHF.

This chain links TRBV4-3 with TRBJ1-2; tentatively, D is TRBD1 (5 bases). The V gene's germline CDR1 is LGHNA and CDR2 YSLEER. The CDR3 is 16 residues long. Trimming took off 3 bases at V and 0 bases at J, with 14 bases between the two ends. The CDR3 is CASSQAGTATNYGYTF. CDR3 sequence (DNA): TGCGCCAGCAGCCAGGCCGGGACTGCAACTAACTATGGCTACACCTTC.

The J gene is TRBJ2-5, the V gene TRBV5-4, with 9 bases that match TRBD2. The CDR3 is 14 amino acids. Germline lookup yields CDR1 SGHNT and CDR2 YYREEE (reference sequence). The ends lost 3 bases at V and 5 bases at J; junction bases unmatched: 5. CDR3 DNA: TGTGCCAGCAGCTCCAAGCGGGGGGCTGAGACCCAGTACTTC. It codes for CASSSKRGAETQYF.

The chain recombines TRBV19 with TRBJ2-1; 7 nucleotides agree with TRBD2. Germline V gene sequence: CDR1 LNHDA, CDR2 SQIVND (reference sequence). The length of the CDR3 is 15 residues. J lost 5 bases, V lost 5 bases, and 9 bases had no gene match. Written as DNA, the CDR3 is TGTGCCAGTAGTCTGGGACTACCCAGGGACAATGAGCAGTTCTTC. Amino acids: CASSLGLPRDNEQFF. The full variable domain, in which reference TRBV19 and TRBJ2-1 provide the parts outside the CDR3, is DGGITQSPKYLFRKEGQNVTLSCEQNLNHDAMYWYRQDPGQGLRLIYYSQIVNDFQKGDIAEGYSVSREKKESFPLTVTSAQKNPTAFYLCASSLGLPRDNEQFFGPGTRLTVL.

This sequence joins TRBV5-1 and TRBJ2-1; 13 nucleotides line up with TRBD2. CDR1 and CDR2 from the germline V gene are SGHRS and YFSETQ. This CDR3 has 14 amino acids. With V trimmed by 0 bases and J by 10 bases, 1 base remained unmatched. The CDR3 loop is CASSLGTSGSEQFF. CDR3 coding DNA: TGCGCCAGCAGCTTGGGGACTAGCGGGAGCGAGCAGTTCTTC.

The CDR3 nucleotides read TGTGCCAGCAGCGTCCGGACAGGGGCTAACTATGGCTACACCTTC. Residues: CASSVRTGANYGYTF. V is TRBV9 and J is TRBJ1-2; 9 bases line up with TRBD1. CDR1 is SGDLS, CDR2 YYNGEE, per germline. The CDR3 length is 15 residues. Unmatched junction bases numbered 2, after V lost 2 bases and J lost 0 bases.

In its sample, this clone was seen a few times. This rearrangement joins TRBV9 to TRBJ2-3; D is undetermined. V lost 4 bases and J lost 0, with 6 bases in between. CDR1 and CDR2 from the germline V gene are SGDLS and YYNGEE. The CDR3 consists of 13 residues. CDR3 sequence: CASSPVSTDTQYF. As DNA, the CDR3 is TGTGCCAGCAGCCCTGTTAGCACAGATACGCAGTATTTT.

The rearrangement joins TRBV10-2 to TRBJ1-5, with D possibly TRBD1 on 5 matching bases. The CDR3 has 15 residues. Trimming took off 8 bases at V and 6 bases at J, with 20 bases between the two ends. The germline V gene has CDR1 WSHSY and CDR2 SAAADI. The CDR3 sequence: CASYKRGGKIQPQHF. The DNA for the CDR3 is TGCGCCAGCTATAAACGCGGGGGTAAGATTCAGCCCCAGCATTTT.